These 31 T cell receptor beta chains were all obtained from the same sample, sequenced in a study of patients and donors after allogeneic stem cell transplantation. TCRdb fed the RT-PCR reads into MiXCR, producing one record per CDR3 protein. Of 150,000 to 200,000 distinct CDR3 sequences in the sample, 25% to 35% were seen once. Sequencing was done on a sample of blood, either unsorted or a sorted T cell fraction (not recorded which). The receptor source for this set is a human donor who was either an allogeneic HSCT recipient or a stem cell or donor lymphocyte infusion donor (not recorded which). It is not recorded whose cells these are; they may come from a transplant donor.

V gene TRBV29-1 combines with J gene TRBJ2-1; D might be TRBD1 or TRBD2, each matching 5 bases. The ends were cut back, 3 bases at V and 6 bases at J, with 21 bases in the middle. The germline CDR1 and CDR2 sequences are SQVTM and ANQGSEA. The CDR3 length is 16 residues. The CDR3 DNA is TGCAGCGTTGACGGTACCCGGGGCAGAGAGGGCAATGAGCAGTTCTTC. Its translation is CSVDGTRGREGNEQFF.

This clonotype was recorded once. V usage is TRBV12-3 or TRBV12-4 and J usage is TRBJ2-1; the match to TRBD1 covers 8 bases. The CDR3 length is 17 residues. V shed 6 bases and J 0 bases; nucleotides not matched to a gene: 10. The CDR3 reads CASRNARTGSSYNEQFF. For the CDR3, the DNA is TGTGCCAGCAGAAACGCCCGGACAGGGAGCTCCTACAATGAGCAGTTCTTC.

This clonotype was observed at least ten times. CDR3 protein: CSAALDYGYTF. Written as DNA, the CDR3 is TGCAGTGCTGCTTTAGACTATGGCTACACCTTC. The chain carries TRBV20-1 and TRBJ1-2, with D uncertain. The germline CDR1 and CDR2 sequences are DFQATT and SNEGSKA (reference sequence). The V and J ends lost 5 bases and 3 bases respectively, with 7 bases between them. The CDR3 covers 11 residues.

In its sample, this clonotype was seen a few times. The genes are TRBV28 and TRBJ2-7; weak D call: TRBD1 (5 bases). The CDR3 loop spans 14 amino acids. Germline V gene data show CDR1 as MDHEN and CDR2 as SYDVKM. V was shortened by 6 bases and J by 3 bases, with 15 bases between the two germline ends. The CDR3 is CASSRVSDFYEQYF. The CDR3 region has the DNA TGTGCCAGCAGCAGGGTCTCGGATTTCTACGAGCAGTACTTC.

The CDR3 here is CAITADGGSYNSPLHF. The DNA of the CDR3 is TGTGCCATCACTGCGGACGGAGGCTCCTATAATTCACCCCTCCACTTT. The chain couples TRBV10-3 to TRBJ1-6; D not resolved. Germline V gene lookup returns CDR1 ENHRY and CDR2 SYGVKD. CDR3 length: 16 amino acids. The V and J ends lost 7 bases and 0 bases respectively, with 13 bases between them.

The chain has TRBV6-6 and TRBJ1-1, with a possible D match to TRBD1 (5 bases). Deletions cut 9 bases from V and 6 bases from J, with 23 bases between. The CDR3 is 15 amino acids. Germline CDR1 MNHNY, CDR2 SVGAGI (reference sequence). The CDR3 protein is CASYLGVGGSSEAFF. In nucleotides, the CDR3 is TGTGCCAGTTACTTAGGTGTTGGGGGGAGCTCTGAAGCTTTCTTT.

This clonotype has ten or more counts. The chain employs TRBV12-3 or TRBV12-4 and TRBJ1-5, with D possibly matching TRBD1 (6 bases). The CDR3 covers 15 residues. Deletions cut 6 bases from V and 0 bases from J, with 12 bases between. The CDR3 DNA is TGTGCCAGCAGCGCGACAGGTAATAGCAATCAGCCCCAGCATTTT. Its translation: CASSATGNSNQPQHF.

The V call is TRBV9, the J call TRBJ2-1; 14 nucleotides line up with TRBD2. The trim removed 1 base at V and 6 bases at J, leaving 3 bases unmatched. The CDR3 has 16 amino acids. The germline V gene encodes CDR1 SGDLS and CDR2 YYNGEE. In DNA form, the CDR3 reads TGTGCCAGCAGCGTACCCGGGACTAGCGGGAGCAATGAGCAGTTCTTC. This translates into CASSVPGTSGSNEQFF. Full variable domain (rest looked up from reference TRBV9 and TRBJ2-1): DSGVTQTPKHLITATGQRVTLRCSPRSGDLSVYWYQQSLDQGLQFLIQYYNGEERAKGNILERFSAQQFPDLHSELNLSSLELGDSALYFCASSVPGTSGSNEQFFGPGTRLTVL.

This clonotype came up a few times. The J gene is TRBJ2-3, the V gene TRBV6-6; TRBD2 aligns across 10 bases. V dropped 6 bases and J dropped 1; count of bases not matched to a gene: 4. Germline CDR1 reads MNHNY; CDR2 reads SVGAGI (reference sequence). The CDR3 is 15 residues long. The CDR3 DNA sequence: TGTGCCAGCAGATACCTAGCGGGAGGCACAGATACGCAGTATTTT. Translation: CASRYLAGGTDTQYF.

The chain couples TRBV5-1 to TRBJ2-1; 14 nucleotides align to TRBD2. The germline gives CDR1 SGHRS, CDR2 YFSETQ. The V segment lost 4 bases and the J segment 10 bases; nucleotides outside the gene matches: 7. CDR3 length: 15 amino acids. The CDR3 DNA sequence: TGCGCCAGCAGCGAGGGACTAGCGGGAGTCCACGAGCAGTTCTTC. Residues: CASSEGLAGVHEQFF.

This clonotype was recorded a few times. The chain recombines TRBV7-9 with TRBJ2-1; no firm D call. The CDR3 has 13 residues. Per germline, CDR1 SEHNR and CDR2 FQNEAQ (reference sequence). V lost 1 base and J lost 10, with 11 bases in between. The CDR3 DNA reads TGTGCCAGCAGCTTAGATTTGAACAGAGAGCAGTTCTTC. Its translation is CASSLDLNREQFF.

The chain couples TRBV5-1 to TRBJ2-2; D gene ambiguous. The CDR3 is made up of 14 amino acids. In germline, CDR1 is SGHRS, CDR2 YFSETQ. Trimming took off 6 bases at V and 9 bases at J, with 18 bases between the two ends. CDR3 sequence: CASTSDLNSRELFF. The CDR3 bases are TGCGCCAGCACCTCGGACCTCAATAGCAGGGAGCTGTTTTTT.

The rearrangement links TRBV6-5 to TRBJ1-1; D might be TRBD1 (6 bases). CDR1 and CDR2 (germline): MNHEY, SVGAGI. The V and J ends lost 4 bases and 3 bases respectively, with 12 bases between them. The CDR3 loop spans 14 amino acids. CDR3 nucleotides: TGTGCCAGCAGTTGGGGGTCAGGGGACACTGAAGCTTTCTTT. Translated, it gives CASSWGSGDTEAFF.

This rearrangement joins TRBV12-3 or TRBV12-4 to TRBJ2-3; D call uncertain. Deletions cut 3 bases from V and 11 bases from J, with 12 bases between. The CDR3 is made up of 12 amino acids. Here the CDR3 reads CASSLGIQEQYF. CDR3 coding DNA: TGTGCCAGCAGTTTGGGCATCCAAGAGCAGTATTTT.

This clonotype was counted a few times. V and J are TRBV7-9 and TRBJ1-6; 10 bases are a match to TRBD1. This CDR3 comprises 16 residues. In germline, CDR1 is SEHNR, CDR2 FQNEAQ (reference sequence). Trimming removed 0 bases from V and 6 bases from J; junction bases left unmatched: 2. The CDR3 loop is CASSLAWDRGNSPLHF. CDR3 nucleotides: TGTGCCAGCAGCTTAGCCTGGGACAGGGGTAATTCACCCCTCCACTTT.

This clonotype occurred a few times. This could be a read error, since a much larger clone is one nucleotide away. V usage is TRBV6-4 and J usage is TRBJ1-5; 8 bases are a match to TRBD1. Trimming at V came to 3 bases and at J to 6 bases, leaving 1 base not matched to a gene. CDR1 and CDR2 (germline): MRHNA, SNTAGT. The CDR3 loop spans 13 amino acids. The CDR3 sequence: CASSEQGGQPQHF. The DNA for the CDR3 is TGTGCCAGCAGTGAACAGGGGGGTCAGCCCCAGCATTTT.

This chain joins TRBV5-1 and TRBJ2-7; 12 nucleotides agree with TRBD2. The germline V gene encodes CDR1 SGHRS and CDR2 YFSETQ. The CDR3 has 15 amino acids. V shed 5 bases, J shed 3 bases, and the junction held 6 bases outside the gene matches. CDR3 region: CASRLAGGPVYEQYF. The CDR3 DNA follows: TGCGCCAGCAGGCTAGCGGGAGGGCCAGTCTACGAGCAGTACTTC.

This chain connects TRBV7-9 to TRBJ1-5; D is unclear. V dropped 5 bases and J dropped 2 bases, with 13 bases sitting between them. The CDR3 loop spans 15 amino acids. Germline CDR1 reads SEHNR; CDR2 reads FQNEAQ (reference sequence). This CDR3 reads CASSPMEWGNQPQHF. CDR3 coding DNA: TGTGCCAGCAGCCCAATGGAGTGGGGCAATCAGCCCCAGCATTTT.

The J gene is TRBJ2-4, the V gene TRBV19; 7 nucleotides align to TRBD1. Per germline, CDR1 LNHDA and CDR2 SQIVND (reference sequence). This CDR3 has 13 amino acids. With V trimmed by 6 bases and J by 9 bases, 8 bases remained unmatched. The CDR3 DNA is TGTGCCAGTAGCCCCGACAGGGTAGGCATTCAGTACTTC. Translating gives CASSPDRVGIQYF.

The rearrangement uses TRBV7-8 and TRBJ2-5; TRBD2 is a possible D gene (6 bases). CDR3 length: 17 residues. V lost 7 bases to trimming and J lost 0 bases, with 21 bases between them. Germline loops: CDR1 SGHVS, CDR2 FQNEAQ. The CDR3 is CASIPIGGAVYQETQYF. CDR3 bases: TGTGCCAGCATCCCGATCGGGGGAGCGGTGTACCAAGAGACCCAGTACTTC.

The chain has TRBV6-2 or TRBV6-3 and TRBJ2-1; 7 positions agree with TRBD1. Germline CDR1 is MNHEY and CDR2 is SVGEGT. The CDR3 spans 15 residues. Unmatched junction bases numbered 10, after V lost 4 bases and J lost 7 bases. In DNA, the CDR3 is TGTGCCAGCAGTTGGCTAGGGGGCGGCTGGAATGAGCAGTTCTTC. Its translation: CASSWLGGGWNEQFF.

This clonotype was observed a handful of times. The CDR3 here is CASSHRSENTEAFF. In nucleotides, the CDR3 is TGCGCCAGCAGCCACCGATCAGAGAACACTGAAGCTTTCTTT. The chain uses TRBV5-1 and TRBJ1-1; D remains ambiguous. Germline assignment: CDR1 SGHRS and CDR2 YFSETQ. V lost 4 bases and J 1 base, leaving 11 bases between the germline ends. There are 14 residues in the CDR3.

The CDR3 region has the DNA TGTGCCAGCTCACCGGACTTGTCCTACGAGCAGTACTTC. Translating gives CASSPDLSYEQYF. The chain joins TRBV18 to TRBJ2-7; tentative D call: TRBD2 (5 bases). The CDR3 runs to 13 residues. Trimming removed 3 bases at V and 1 base at J, with 7 bases between. Germline CDR1 KGHSH, CDR2 LQKENI.

The chain is built from TRBV12-3 or TRBV12-4 and TRBJ2-1, with 9 bases identical to TRBD2. The CDR3 runs 14 residues. J gave up 2 bases and V 5 bases, and 1 base lay outside the gene matches. CDR3 bases: TGTGCCAGCAGTACTAGCGGGCCCTACAATGAGCAGTTCTTC. Translation gives CASSTSGPYNEQFF.

The chain joins TRBV28 to TRBJ2-5, with D unresolved. Germline CDR1 MDHEN, CDR2 SYDVKM. Between the trimmed V and J ends, which lost 6 bases and 3 bases, there was a span of 2 bases. This CDR3 has 10 residues. The CDR3 DNA reads TGTGCCAGCAGGAAAGAGACCCAGTACTTC. This translates into CASRKETQYF.

The rearrangement joins TRBV12-3 or TRBV12-4 to TRBJ2-5; 9 nucleotides align to TRBD2. Trimming took 4 bases from V and 5 from J; bases not matched to a gene: 11. The length of the CDR3 is 16 residues. The CDR3 DNA reads as TGTGCCAGCAGTTCGCCTAGCTTAGCGGGAGTTGAGACCCAGTACTTC. It is translated as CASSSPSLAGVETQYF.

This clonotype was seen a few times. V gene TRBV4-2 combines with J gene TRBJ1-2; tentative D call: TRBD1 (5 bases). The CDR3 totals 15 residues. Trimming pared 0 bases from V and 4 bases from J, leaving 12 bases between. CDR1 and CDR2 from the germline V gene are LGHNA and YNFKEQ. This CDR3 reads CASSQDGAGTYGYTF. The CDR3, as DNA: TGTGCCAGCAGCCAAGATGGGGCAGGAACCTATGGCTACACCTTC.

This clonotype was counted many times. This chain links TRBV4-2 with TRBJ1-6, with D perhaps TRBD1 (5 bases). The CDR3 spans 15 residues. Trimming stripped 1 base from V and 12 bases from J, with 16 bases between. Germline assignment: CDR1 LGHNA and CDR2 YNFKEQ. CDR3 DNA: TGTGCCAGCAGCCAAGGTCCTCAGGGAAGAGAACCCCTCCACTTT. Translating gives CASSQGPQGREPLHF.

This clonotype was detected only a few times. The CDR3 DNA is TGCAGTGTTGGGACACGGGCCACTAATGAAAAACTGTTTTTT. The encoded protein is CSVGTRATNEKLFF. J is TRBJ1-4 and V is TRBV20-1, with D tentatively TRBD1 (6 bases). Germline CDR1 reads DFQATT; CDR2 reads SNEGSKA (reference sequence). The CDR3 is made up of 14 amino acids. The germline V and J ends were trimmed by 7 bases and 2 bases, with 14 bases remaining between them.

This clonotype was recorded once. The gene calls are TRBV6-1 and TRBJ2-3; TRBD1 agrees at 7 bases. Germline CDR1 is MNHNS and CDR2 is SASEGT. V shed 0 bases, J shed 8 bases, and the junction held 8 bases outside the gene matches. The length of the CDR3 is 15 residues. CDR3 bases: TGTGCCAGCAGTGAAGCCCACGGGACAGCTGTTACGCAGTATTTT. Translated, it gives CASSEAHGTAVTQYF.

This clonotype came up once. This chain uses TRBV15 with TRBJ2-4; unclear D gene. The CDR3 consists of 14 residues. CDR1 and CDR2 (germline): LNHNV, YYDKDF (reference sequence). V lost 5 bases and J 0 bases, leaving 8 bases between the germline ends. CDR3 loop: CATSPMVAKNIQYF. In DNA, the CDR3 is TGTGCCACCAGCCCGATGGTAGCCAAAAACATTCAGTACTTC.